The 23 T cell receptor beta chains presented below share a single source sample, sequenced in a study of T-cell memory formation after mild COVID-19. From the 5' RACE reads, TCRdb called clonotypes with MiXCR, one entry per CDR3 protein. Of over 120,000 distinct CDR3 sequences in the sample, about 25% were seen once. Material: PBMCs or a T cell subset sorted from them (not recorded which). These receptors all stem from an adult woman who had mild COVID-19 (a few samples of this study predate the infection). Cell type and time point are not known.

The chain uses TRBV11-1 and TRBJ2-2, with D possibly matching TRBD2 (7 bases). Trimming stripped 2 bases from V and 5 bases from J, with 18 bases between. This CDR3 is 17 amino acids long. CDR1 and CDR2 (germline): SGHAT, FQDESV (reference sequence). CDR3 DNA sequence: TGTGCCAGCAGCTTATCGTTTCGGGGGGCCGAAACCGGGGAGCTGTTTTTT. Protein sequence: CASSLSFRGAETGELFF.

This clonotype has a handful of counts. This chain links TRBV4-1 with TRBJ1-5; D gene unclear. V dropped 3 bases and J dropped 4 bases, with 16 bases sitting between them. The CDR3 totals 16 residues. Germline V gives CDR1 MGHRA, CDR2 YSYEKL. The CDR3 here is CASSQRPGLLNQPQHF. The CDR3 DNA is TGCGCCAGCAGCCAGAGACCAGGTCTCCTGAATCAGCCCCAGCATTTT.

The sample holds one count of this clonotype. The CDR3 is CASSLGAGRSTGELFF. DNA of the CDR3: TGTGCCAGCAGCTTAGGGGCAGGGAGGAGCACCGGGGAGCTGTTTTTT. The chain combines TRBV7-8 with TRBJ2-2, with D possibly being TRBD2 (6 bases). CDR3 size: 16 residues. Trimming stripped 1 base from V and 4 bases from J, with 13 bases between. Germline-derived CDR1 and CDR2 are SGHVS and FQNEAQ.

This rearrangement joins TRBV6-5 to TRBJ2-2; D call uncertain. The germline V and J ends were trimmed by 0 bases and 0 bases, with 5 bases remaining between them. CDR1 and CDR2 (germline): MNHEY, SVGAGI. CDR3 size: 15 residues. This CDR3 reads CASSYSTANTGELFF. The CDR3, as DNA: TGTGCCAGCAGTTACTCGACCGCGAACACCGGGGAGCTGTTTTTT.

This clonotype was picked up a small number of times. The chain employs TRBV3-1 and TRBJ2-1, with TRBD2 as a possible D gene (6 bases). Germline lookup yields CDR1 LGHDT and CDR2 YNNKEL (reference sequence). There are 16 residues in the CDR3. Trimming left V 6 bases short and J 0 bases short, with 15 bases between. CDR3 nucleotides: TGTGCCAGCAGTCAACTAAGCGGGTCCTCCTACAATGAGCAGTTCTTC. It encodes CASSQLSGSSYNEQFF.

The rearrangement uses TRBV20-1 and TRBJ2-2; TRBD1 is a possible D gene (5 bases). The germline V and J ends were trimmed by 2 bases and 7 bases, with 14 bases remaining between them. CDR1 DFQATT and CDR2 SNEGSKA come from the germline V gene (reference sequence). The CDR3 sequence is 14 residues long. CDR3 in amino acids: CSARSQGGIGELFF. CDR3 DNA: TGCAGTGCTAGATCCCAGGGTGGGATCGGGGAGCTGTTTTTT.

This clonotype was detected only a few times. The chain recombines TRBV20-1 with TRBJ2-3, with D hard to call. The CDR3 contains 9 residues. Germline V gene lookup returns CDR1 DFQATT and CDR2 SNEGSKA (reference sequence). V lost 6 bases and J 7 bases, leaving 5 bases between the germline ends. CDR3 coding DNA: TGCAGTGCGGGATATACGCAGTATTTT. It translates to CSAGYTQYF.

A few counts support this clonotype. The V and J genes are TRBV12-3 or TRBV12-4 and TRBJ2-7; TRBD1 might be the D (5 bases). Trimming stripped 6 bases from V and 3 bases from J, with 12 bases between. The length of the CDR3 is 13 residues. In DNA, the CDR3 is TGTGCCAGCAGACCCCTCGACAGCTACGAGCAGTACTTC. It yields the protein CASRPLDSYEQYF.

This clonotype has a handful of counts. V usage is TRBV6-5 and J usage is TRBJ2-1; TRBD1 or TRBD2 may be the D gene (5 bases each). Per the germline V gene, CDR1 is MNHEY and CDR2 is SVGAGI. This CDR3 is built from 17 residues. The V end lost 0 bases, the J end lost 7 bases, and 19 bases lay between the germline ends. The CDR3 sequence is CASSYSPLEGIGNEQFF. The CDR3 DNA follows: TGTGCCAGCAGTTACTCCCCACTAGAGGGGATTGGAAATGAGCAGTTCTTC.

This clonotype was seen only a few times. The chain combines TRBV7-9 with TRBJ2-5, with 7 bases lining up with TRBD1. Per germline, CDR1 SEHNR and CDR2 FQNEAQ (reference sequence). CDR3 length: 13 residues. V gave up 5 bases and J gave up 1 base; unmatched junction bases: 1. CDR3 amino acids: CASSHRGQETQYF. The CDR3 DNA reads as TGTGCCAGCAGCCACAGGGGCCAAGAGACCCAGTACTTC.

This chain links TRBV24-1 with TRBJ2-1; 8 nucleotides line up with TRBD2. Looked up from germline, CDR1 is KGHDR and CDR2 is SFDVKD. The CDR3 totals 17 residues. The ends lost 5 bases at V and 3 bases at J; junction bases unmatched: 11. The CDR3 reads CATSGQPGLDIYNEQFF. The CDR3 bases are TGTGCCACCAGTGGCCAACCGGGACTAGATATCTACAATGAGCAGTTCTTC.

The chain combines TRBV12-3 or TRBV12-4 with TRBJ2-1; 8 bases map to TRBD1. The CDR3 consists of 15 residues. V dropped 7 bases and J dropped 7; count of bases not matched to a gene: 12. CDR3 nucleotide sequence: TGTGCCAGCACCCCCTCCGGGACAGGACTGAATGAGCAGTTCTTC. Residues: CASTPSGTGLNEQFF.

J is TRBJ2-1 and V is TRBV11-2, with D possibly being TRBD2 (6 bases). CDR1 is SGHAT and CDR2 is FQNNGV in the germline V gene. The CDR3 loop spans 15 amino acids. Between the trimmed V and J ends, which lost 1 base and 4 bases, there was a span of 11 bases. The chain's CDR3 is CASSLVASAYNEQFF. CDR3 sequence (DNA): TGTGCCAGCAGCTTAGTCGCTAGCGCGTACAATGAGCAGTTCTTC.

The chain's CDR3 is CASTYTGYEQYF. The CDR3 coding sequence is TGTGCCAGCACTTACACAGGTTACGAGCAGTACTTC. The genes are TRBV12-3 or TRBV12-4 and TRBJ2-7, with D perhaps TRBD1 (5 bases). The CDR3 runs to 12 residues. V was shortened by 7 bases and J by 4 bases, with 11 bases between the two germline ends.

This clonotype came up a few times. The chain employs TRBV12-3 or TRBV12-4 and TRBJ2-3; D uncertain. V was cut by 6 bases and J by 4 bases, with 8 bases left in between. The CDR3 loop spans 12 amino acids. The CDR3 DNA sequence: TGTGCCAGCAGCCCGACGGCAGATACGCAGTATTTT. Translating gives CASSPTADTQYF.

V usage is TRBV18 and J usage is TRBJ1-4; weak D call: TRBD1 (6 bases). Germline CDR1 reads KGHSH; CDR2 reads LQKENI. The CDR3 extends over 15 amino acids. The V and J ends lost 1 base and 6 bases respectively, with 12 bases between them. This CDR3 reads CASSPLPGEDEKLFF. The DNA of the CDR3 is TGTGCCAGCTCACCACTTCCAGGGGAGGATGAAAAACTGTTTTTT. Complete variable domain (other parts from reference TRBV18 and TRBJ1-4): NAGVMQNPRHLVRRRGQEARLRCSPMKGHSHVYWYRQLPEEGLKFMVYLQKENIIDESGMPKERFSAEFPKEGPSILRIQQVVRGDSAAYFCASSPLPGEDEKLFFGSGTQLSVL.

The V call is TRBV6-1, the J call TRBJ2-1, with 8 nucleotides matching TRBD2. This CDR3 region has 16 residues. Germline trimming cut 11 bases from V and 5 bases from J; bases unmatched to any gene: 17. In germline, CDR1 is MNHNS, CDR2 SASEGT. CDR3 sequence reads: CASAPFRSAGDNEQFF. The DNA for the CDR3 is TGTGCCTCCGCACCATTTCGATCAGCGGGGGACAATGAGCAGTTCTTC.

There are a few counts of this clonotype. V usage is TRBV29-1 and J usage is TRBJ2-3; 12 positions agree with TRBD2. The CDR3 length is 17 residues. CDR1 SQVTM and CDR2 ANQGSEA come from the germline V gene. V shed 2 bases, J shed 6 bases, and the junction held 12 bases outside the gene matches. The CDR3 nucleotides are TGCAGCGTTGAAAGGCTTTCTAGCGGGAGGGCCGCGGATACGCAGTATTTT. Its protein is CSVERLSSGRAADTQYF.

Only a few counts were recorded for this clonotype. The gene calls are TRBV20-1 and TRBJ2-5; 10 bases fit TRBD2. This CDR3 has 15 amino acids. CDR1 is DFQATT and CDR2 is SNEGSKA in the germline V gene (reference sequence). Trimming at V came to 6 bases and at J to 2 bases, leaving 9 bases not matched to a gene. CDR3: CSAHGLAVAQETQYF. The DNA of the CDR3 is TGCAGTGCCCATGGACTAGCGGTAGCGCAAGAGACCCAGTACTTC.

The genes are TRBV7-9 and TRBJ2-7; D perhaps matches TRBD1 (5 bases). The CDR3 runs to 19 residues. With 0 bases removed from V and 0 bases from J, the gap between germline ends came to 21 bases. The germline V gene has CDR1 SEHNR and CDR2 FQNEAQ (reference sequence). The CDR3 DNA is TGTGCCAGCAGCTTAGCGGTAGTACCTCAGGGAATGTACTCCTACGAGCAGTACTTC. Translating gives CASSLAVVPQGMYSYEQYF.

This chain uses TRBV7-9 with TRBJ2-1; TRBD2 agrees at 8 bases. V lost 5 bases to trimming and J lost 7 bases; unmatched junction nucleotides: 13. CDR1 and CDR2 (germline): SEHNR, FQNEAQ (reference sequence). This CDR3 comprises 16 residues. The CDR3 spells CASSPRVSGALNEQFF. The DNA of the CDR3 is TGTGCCAGCAGCCCCCGGGTTAGCGGGGCCTTGAATGAGCAGTTCTTC.

This chain joins TRBV6-5 and TRBJ2-5; no firm D call. With 2 bases removed from V and 5 bases from J, the gap between germline ends came to 12 bases. The germline gives CDR1 MNHEY, CDR2 SVGAGI. The CDR3 has 14 amino acids. The chain's CDR3 is CASSYPVGSETQYF. Written as DNA, the CDR3 is TGTGCCAGCAGTTACCCGGTAGGGTCGGAGACCCAGTACTTC.

This chain joins TRBV5-8 and TRBJ1-1, with a tentative D call TRBD1 (6 bases). The germline V and J ends were trimmed by 4 bases and 1 base, with 20 bases remaining between them. The CDR3 is 17 amino acids. Germline V gene data show CDR1 as SGHTS and CDR2 as YDEGEE. The chain's CDR3 is CASSPPGVGLGNTEAFF. CDR3 coding DNA: TGTGCCAGCAGCCCCCCAGGGGTGGGGCTTGGGAACACTGAAGCTTTCTTT.